This T cell receptor (beta chain) emerged from a study of T-cell memory formation after mild COVID-19. In the study overall: Largely donor-specific TCR clusters were found.

Study outcomes and limitations: There were some responding clones in pre-infection memory, which suggested that cross-reactive memory had joined. Contracting CD4+ clones lay largely in CM and EM, with CD8+ ones residing in EMRA.

5'RACE with constant-segment primers yielded barcoded, UMI-tagged TCR alpha and TCR beta cDNA libraries. TCRdb reanalysed the 5' RACE reads using MiXCR and keeps one entry per CDR3 protein. Here the sample spans over 130,000 distinct CDR3 sequences, 14% being singletons. For this clonotype: What it recognizes is unknown.

The CDR3 runs to 16 residues. CDR1 is ENHRY and CDR2 is SYGVKD in the germline V gene. Trimming took off 4 bases at V and 1 base at J, with 16 bases between the two ends. The V call is TRBV10-3, the J call TRBJ1-1; D might be TRBD1 (5 bases). The TCR originated in an adult woman who had mild COVID-19 (a few samples of this study predate the infection). Cell type and time point are not known. Sequenced input: PBMCs or a T cell subset sorted from them (not recorded which). The CDR3 coding sequence is TGTGCCATCAGTGGAGACGCGCGGGGGGAGAACACTGAAGCTTTCTTT. This sequence encodes CAISGDARGENTEAFF.